The 19 T cell receptor beta chains below all came from one sample that was sequenced in a study of cytomegalovirus exposure and HLA in healthy donors. Clones were sequenced by immunoSEQ multiplex PCR, and TCRdb holds only the in-frame ones, with some missing. The sample holds 130,000 or so clones, about nine tenths seen once. Input material: PBMCs. The receptors here all came from a man aged 25-45 years in good health and CMV-seronegative.

The chain joins TRBV29-1 to TRBJ1-1, with D uncertain. From germline, CDR1 is SQVTM and CDR2 ANQGSEA. Trimming stripped 6 bases from V and 4 bases from J, with 12 bases between. CDR3 length equals 12 residues. DNA of the CDR3: TGCAGCGTGGGTGACTTTCCCACTGAAGCTTTCTTT. Its translation is CSVGDFPTEAFF. Looking up the rest from reference TRBV29-1 and TRBJ1-1 gives the full variable domain: SAVISQKPSRDICQRGTSLTIQCQVDSQVTMMFWYRQQPGQSLTLIATANQGSEATYESGFVIDKFPISRPNLTFSTLTVSNMSPEDSSIYLCSVGDFPTEAFFGQGTRLTVV.

V gene TRBV5-1 combines with J gene TRBJ2-7, with 8 positions matching TRBD1. J gave up 5 bases and V 5 bases, and 3 bases lay outside the gene matches. The germline V gene has CDR1 SGHRS and CDR2 YFSETQ. The CDR3 is made up of 12 amino acids. The CDR3 nucleotides read TGCGCCAGCAGACCACAGGGGGACGAGCAGTACTTC. This translates into CASRPQGDEQYF.

V usage is TRBV4-1 and J usage is TRBJ2-1; D gene unclear. V shed 6 bases and J shed 0 bases, with 12 bases lying between them. This CDR3 has 15 amino acids. CDR1 and CDR2 (germline): MGHRA, YSYEKL. CDR3 bases: TGCGCCAGCAGTTACGCCCCGAGCTCCTACAATGAGCAGTTCTTC. Its protein product is CASSYAPSSYNEQFF.

The chain recombines TRBV18 with TRBJ2-3; D possibly corresponds to TRBD1 (5 bases). The CDR3 loop spans 15 amino acids. The V end lost 0 bases, the J end lost 5 bases, and 12 bases lay between the germline ends. Germline V gene lookup returns CDR1 KGHSH and CDR2 LQKENI. As DNA, the CDR3 is TGTGCCAGCTCACCACCGGGTCAAAGGGGAGATACGCAGTATTTT. It yields the protein CASSPPGQRGDTQYF.

V and J are TRBV9 and TRBJ2-7; D may be TRBD2 (5 bases). From germline, CDR1 is SGDLS and CDR2 YYNGEE. The V end lost 4 bases, the J end lost 4 bases, and 21 bases lay between the germline ends. The length of the CDR3 is 16 residues. CDR3 nucleotides: TGTGCCAGCAGCCGAGGGAACCGGGAATTGGCTTACGAGCAGTACTTC. The encoded protein is CASSRGNRELAYEQYF. Complete variable domain (other parts from reference TRBV9 and TRBJ2-7): DSGVTQTPKHLITATGQRVTLRCSPRSGDLSVYWYQQSLDQGLQFLIQYYNGEERAKGNILERFSAQQFPDLHSELNLSSLELGDSALYFCASSRGNRELAYEQYFGPGTRLTVT.

The genes are TRBV4-1 and TRBJ1-2, with 7 bases matching TRBD1. This CDR3 region has 15 residues. The V gene's germline CDR1 is MGHRA and CDR2 YSYEKL. V shed 1 base, J shed 4 bases, and the junction held 6 bases outside the gene matches. The CDR3 here is CASSQVGAGGYGYTF. In nucleotides, the CDR3 is TGCGCCAGCAGCCAAGTCGGTGCAGGGGGCTATGGCTACACCTTC.

The V gene is TRBV14, the J gene TRBJ1-5; D is uncertain. From germline, CDR1 is SGHDN and CDR2 FVKESK. The CDR3 sequence is 12 residues long. Trimming removed 4 bases from V and 5 bases from J, with 6 bases in between. CDR3 sequence: CASSLNHQPQHF. The CDR3 nucleotides read TGTGCCAGCAGCCTAAATCATCAGCCCCAGCATTTT.

The gene calls are TRBV4-1 and TRBJ1-2; the D gene is possibly TRBD1 (6 bases). The CDR3 consists of 16 residues. The V end was cut by 2 bases, the J end by 3 bases, with 16 bases between. Germline loops: CDR1 MGHRA, CDR2 YSYEKL. CDR3 DNA: TGCGCCAGCAGCCAAATTGGGGGCGCGTCTGACTATGGCTACACCTTC. As protein: CASSQIGGASDYGYTF.

This clone has just a few counts. The chain links TRBV18 to TRBJ1-2, with D maybe TRBD1 (5 bases). The CDR3 is 18 amino acids. Per the germline V gene, CDR1 is KGHSH and CDR2 is LQKENI. V was cut by 6 bases and J by 2 bases, with 25 bases left in between. The CDR3, as DNA: TGTGCCAGCTCCCCCCCGGGAGGGGCGAAAGCCGCAAACTATGGCTACACCTTC. Amino acids: CASSPPGGAKAANYGYTF.

The chain has TRBV2 and TRBJ2-7; 7 nucleotides line up with TRBD1. CDR1 and CDR2 (germline): SNHLY, FYNNEI. The CDR3 consists of 14 residues. J lost 4 bases, V lost 0 bases, and 3 bases had no gene match. The CDR3 coding sequence is TGTGCCAGCAGTGAAGCGACAGGGAAGTACGAGCAGTACTTC. This encodes CASSEATGKYEQYF.

The chain couples TRBV5-1 to TRBJ2-7; 7 nucleotides line up with TRBD1. The V gene's germline CDR1 is SGHRS and CDR2 YFSETQ. This CDR3 has 15 residues. Losses at the gene ends were 5 bases for V and 0 bases for J; bases not matched to a gene: 8. Here the CDR3 reads CASSEDRSSSYEQYF. The CDR3 DNA reads as TGCGCCAGCAGTGAGGACAGGTCGAGCTCCTACGAGCAGTACTTC.

This clone was counted once. V and J are TRBV19 and TRBJ2-1; D perhaps matches TRBD2 (6 bases). Germline CDR1 LNHDA, CDR2 SQIVND (reference sequence). With 7 bases removed from V and 0 bases from J, the gap between germline ends came to 16 bases. The length of the CDR3 is 16 residues. The CDR3 here is CASKRGTGDSYNEQFF. CDR3 coding DNA: TGTGCCAGTAAACGAGGCACGGGGGACTCCTACAATGAGCAGTTCTTC.

This chain connects TRBV29-1 to TRBJ1-2; D is uncertain. In germline, CDR1 is SQVTM, CDR2 ANQGSEA. The CDR3 has 15 residues. The germline V and J ends were trimmed by 2 bases and 0 bases, with 13 bases remaining between them. As DNA, the CDR3 is TGCAGCGTTGAATGGGCCGACGGTGCTAACTATGGCTACACCTTC. Protein: CSVEWADGANYGYTF.

V usage is TRBV28 and J usage is TRBJ2-7; D is undetermined. The CDR3 totals 13 residues. Trimming removed 1 base at V and 2 bases at J, with 6 bases between. CDR1 and CDR2 from the germline V gene are MDHEN and SYDVKM. The CDR3 bases are TGTGCCAGCAGTTTATCGCAGGCCTACGAGCAGTACTTC. Translating gives CASSLSQAYEQYF.

The chain carries TRBV7-6 and TRBJ2-1; possible D gene TRBD2, 6 bases. Deletions cut 3 bases from V and 5 bases from J, with 8 bases between. Germline V gene data show CDR1 as SGHVS and CDR2 as FNYEAQ. This CDR3 has 13 residues. The CDR3 DNA is TGTGCCAGCAGCTTGGGGAGGAACAATGAGCAGTTCTTC. It is translated as CASSLGRNNEQFF.

The J gene is TRBJ2-3, the V gene TRBV28, with unresolved D. The CDR3 has 14 amino acids. V was clipped by 6 bases and J by 3 bases, with 13 bases between them. CDR1 is MDHEN and CDR2 is SYDVKM in the germline V gene. CDR3 protein: CASSPPLRTDTQYF. CDR3 nucleotide sequence: TGTGCCAGCAGCCCCCCCCTACGGACAGATACGCAGTATTTT. The variable domain in full, completed from reference TRBV28 and TRBJ2-3, reads DVKVTQSSRYLVKRTGEKVFLECVQDMDHENMFWYRQDPGLGLRLIYFSYDVKMKEKGDIPEGYSVSREKKERFSLILESASTNQTSMYLCASSPPLRTDTQYFGPGTRLTVL.

The chain joins TRBV5-1 to TRBJ2-4; 8 bases map to TRBD1. The CDR3 spans 17 residues. CDR1 and CDR2 from the germline V gene are SGHRS and YFSETQ. Unmatched junction bases numbered 18, after V lost 4 bases and J lost 9 bases. CDR3 residues: CASSRDPTGAQGSIQYF. Written as DNA, the CDR3 is TGCGCCAGCAGCAGGGACCCGACAGGGGCCCAGGGTAGCATTCAGTACTTC. The full variable domain, in which reference TRBV5-1 and TRBJ2-4 provide the parts outside the CDR3, is KAGVTQTPRYLIKTRGQQVTLSCSPISGHRSVSWYQQTPGQGLQFLFEYFSETQRNKGNFPGRFSGRQFSNSRSEMNVSTLELGDSALYLCASSRDPTGAQGSIQYFGAGTRLSVL.

The chain has TRBV28 and TRBJ2-7, with a possible D match to TRBD2 (5 bases). Germline-derived CDR1 and CDR2 are MDHEN and SYDVKM. V was clipped by 3 bases and J by 3 bases, with 9 bases between them. The length of the CDR3 is 13 residues. For the CDR3, the DNA is TGTGCCAGCAGTTTCTTTCGGGGCTACGAGCAGTACTTC. The encoded protein is CASSFFRGYEQYF.

This rearrangement joins TRBV7-9 to TRBJ2-5; the D is unclear. Trimming took 2 bases from V and 14 from J, leaving 15 bases between them. This CDR3 spans 12 amino acids. Germline V lookup: CDR1 SEHNR, CDR2 FQNEAQ (reference sequence). CDR3 bases: TGTGCCAGCAGCTTAATGGGCGTTCCTCCTTACTTC. Translated: CASSLMGVPPYF.